Detailed here is one T cell receptor (beta chain). The data are from a study of control samples from healthy donors and cancer patients. The repertoire was sequenced with immunoSEQ multiplex PCR; TCRdb's copy has only in-frame clones and lacks some. The data contain roughly 100,000 clones, roughly nine tenths of them seen just once; the ten biggest clones take up 2.5%. The sequenced material came from blood. This TCR came from a woman aged 18-29 years in good health.

The DNA of the CDR3 is TGTGCCAGCAGTTTGGGGGTCGCCGGGGAGCTGTTTTTT. This codes for CASSLGVAGELFF. This chain connects TRBV6-2 or TRBV6-3 to TRBJ2-2, with D possibly called TRBD1 or TRBD2 (5 bases each). Trimming stripped 4 bases from V and 6 bases from J, with 9 bases between. This CDR3 has 13 amino acids. The germline gives CDR1 MNHEY, CDR2 SVGEGT.